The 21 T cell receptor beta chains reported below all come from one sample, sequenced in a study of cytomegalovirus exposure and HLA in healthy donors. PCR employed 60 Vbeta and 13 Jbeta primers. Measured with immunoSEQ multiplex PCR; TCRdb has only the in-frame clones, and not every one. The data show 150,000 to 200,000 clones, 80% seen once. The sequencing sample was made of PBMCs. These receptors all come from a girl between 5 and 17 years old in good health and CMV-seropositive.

CDR3 in amino acids: CATSRVSSGRNEQFF. The CDR3 DNA reads TGTGCCACCAGCAGAGTTTCTAGCGGGAGAAATGAGCAGTTCTTC. This chain connects TRBV15 to TRBJ2-1; 10 positions match TRBD2. Germline values: CDR1 LNHNV, CDR2 YYDKDF (reference sequence). This CDR3 contains 15 residues. With 1 base clipped from V and 7 bases from J, the junction kept 4 bases outside the gene matches.

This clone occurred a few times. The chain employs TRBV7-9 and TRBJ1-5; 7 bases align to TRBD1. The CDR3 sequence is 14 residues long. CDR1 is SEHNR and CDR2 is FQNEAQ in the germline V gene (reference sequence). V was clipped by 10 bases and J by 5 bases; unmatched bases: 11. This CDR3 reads CATHDRESDQPQHF. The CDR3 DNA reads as TGTGCCACCCACGACAGGGAGAGCGATCAGCCCCAGCATTTT.

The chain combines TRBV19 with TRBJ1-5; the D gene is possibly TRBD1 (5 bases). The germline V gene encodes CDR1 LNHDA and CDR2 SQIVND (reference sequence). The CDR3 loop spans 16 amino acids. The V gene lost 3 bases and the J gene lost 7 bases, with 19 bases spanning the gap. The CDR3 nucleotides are TGTGCCAGTAGTATGTGGTCTCAGGGTGAGGTCCAGCCCCAGCATTTT. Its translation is CASSMWSQGEVQPQHF. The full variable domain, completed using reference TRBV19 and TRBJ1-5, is DGGITQSPKYLFRKEGQNVTLSCEQNLNHDAMYWYRQDPGQGLRLIYYSQIVNDFQKGDIAEGYSVSREKKESFPLTVTSAQKNPTAFYLCASSMWSQGEVQPQHFGDGTRLSIL.

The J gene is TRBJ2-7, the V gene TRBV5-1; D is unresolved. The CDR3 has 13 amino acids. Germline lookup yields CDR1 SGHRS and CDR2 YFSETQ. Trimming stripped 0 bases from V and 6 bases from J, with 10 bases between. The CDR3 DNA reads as TGCGCCAGCAGCTTGGGGTCAGTCTCCGAGCAGTACTTC. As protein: CASSLGSVSEQYF.

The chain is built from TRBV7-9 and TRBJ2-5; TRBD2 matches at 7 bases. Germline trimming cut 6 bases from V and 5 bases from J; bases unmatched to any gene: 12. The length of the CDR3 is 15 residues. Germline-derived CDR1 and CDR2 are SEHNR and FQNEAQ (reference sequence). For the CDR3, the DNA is TGTGCCAGCAGACAAAAGGCGGGAGAGTTGGAGACCCAGTACTTC. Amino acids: CASRQKAGELETQYF.

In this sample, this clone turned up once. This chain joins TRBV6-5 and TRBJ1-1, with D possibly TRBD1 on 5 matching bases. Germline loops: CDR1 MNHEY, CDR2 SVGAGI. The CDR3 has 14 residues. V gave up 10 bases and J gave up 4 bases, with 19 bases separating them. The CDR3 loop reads CANRPSGKSTEAFF. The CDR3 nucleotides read TGTGCCAACAGGCCGTCGGGGAAGAGCACTGAAGCTTTCTTT.

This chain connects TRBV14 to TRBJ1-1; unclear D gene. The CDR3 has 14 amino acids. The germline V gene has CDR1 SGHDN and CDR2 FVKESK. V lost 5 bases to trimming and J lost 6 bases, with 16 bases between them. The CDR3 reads CASSKHSLVSEAFF. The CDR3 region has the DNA TGTGCCAGCAGCAAACACAGTTTGGTCTCTGAAGCTTTCTTT.

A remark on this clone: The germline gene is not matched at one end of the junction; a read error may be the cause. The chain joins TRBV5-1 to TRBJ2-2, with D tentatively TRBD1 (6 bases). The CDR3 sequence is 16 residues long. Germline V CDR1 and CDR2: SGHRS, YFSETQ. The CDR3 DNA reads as TGCGCCAGCAGCTTTACCGGGACAAAGAACGCCGGGGAGCTGTTTTTT. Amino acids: CASSFTGTKNAGELFF.

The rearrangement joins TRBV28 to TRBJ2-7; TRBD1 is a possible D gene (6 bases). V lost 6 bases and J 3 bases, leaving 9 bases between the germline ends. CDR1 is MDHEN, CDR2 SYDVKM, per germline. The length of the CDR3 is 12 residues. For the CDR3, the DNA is TGTGCCAGCAGCAACAGGGACTACGAGCAGTACTTC. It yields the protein CASSNRDYEQYF.

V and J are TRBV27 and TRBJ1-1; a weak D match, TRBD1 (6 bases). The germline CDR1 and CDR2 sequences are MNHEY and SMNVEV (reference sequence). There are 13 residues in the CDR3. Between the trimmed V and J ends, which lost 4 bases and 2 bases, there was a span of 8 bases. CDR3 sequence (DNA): TGTGCCAGCAGTTGGGACATCAACACTGAAGCTTTCTTT. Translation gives CASSWDINTEAFF.

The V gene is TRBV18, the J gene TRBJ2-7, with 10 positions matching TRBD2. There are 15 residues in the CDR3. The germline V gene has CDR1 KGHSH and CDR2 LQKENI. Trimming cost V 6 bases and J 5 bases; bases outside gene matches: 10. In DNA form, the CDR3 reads TGTGCCAGCTCCCCCTCCGGGACTAGCGACCACGAGCAGTACTTC. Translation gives CASSPSGTSDHEQYF.

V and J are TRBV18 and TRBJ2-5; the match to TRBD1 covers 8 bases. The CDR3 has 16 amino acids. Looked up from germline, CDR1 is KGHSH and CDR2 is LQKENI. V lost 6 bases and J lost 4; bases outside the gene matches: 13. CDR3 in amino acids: CASSPGGSRGLETQYF. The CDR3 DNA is TGTGCCAGCTCCCCAGGGGGCAGCAGGGGTCTAGAGACCCAGTACTTC.

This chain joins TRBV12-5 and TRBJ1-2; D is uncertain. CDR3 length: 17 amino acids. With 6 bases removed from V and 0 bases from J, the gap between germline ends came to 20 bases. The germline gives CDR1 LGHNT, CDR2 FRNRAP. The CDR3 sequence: CASGGRPTRLTNYGYTF. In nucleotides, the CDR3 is TGTGCTAGTGGAGGAAGACCTACCAGACTTACTAACTATGGCTACACCTTC. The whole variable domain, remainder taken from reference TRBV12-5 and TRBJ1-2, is DARVTQTPRHKVTEMGQEVTMRCQPILGHNTVFWYRQTMMQGLELLAYFRNRAPLDDSGMPKDRFSAEMPDATLATLKIQPSEPRDSAVYFCASGGRPTRLTNYGYTFGSGTRLTVV.

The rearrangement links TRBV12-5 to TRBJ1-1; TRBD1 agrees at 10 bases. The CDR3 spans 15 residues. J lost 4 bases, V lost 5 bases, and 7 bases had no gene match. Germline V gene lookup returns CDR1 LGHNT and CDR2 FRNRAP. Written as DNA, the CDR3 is TGTGCTAGTGGTACGGGGACAGGGGTAACCACTGAAGCTTTCTTT. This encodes CASGTGTGVTTEAFF.

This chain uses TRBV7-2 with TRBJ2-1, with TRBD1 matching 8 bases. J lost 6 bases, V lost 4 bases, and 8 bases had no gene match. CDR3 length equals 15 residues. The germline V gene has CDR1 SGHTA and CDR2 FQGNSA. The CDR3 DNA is TGTGCCAGCAGCTGGAGGGGGACAGGATCCAATGAGCAGTTCTTC. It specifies CASSWRGTGSNEQFF.

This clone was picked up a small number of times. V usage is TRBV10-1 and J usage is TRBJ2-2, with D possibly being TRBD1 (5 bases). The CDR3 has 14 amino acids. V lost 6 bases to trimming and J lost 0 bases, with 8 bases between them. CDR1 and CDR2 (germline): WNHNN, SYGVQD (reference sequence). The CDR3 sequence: CASRDTPNTGELFF. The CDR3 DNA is TGCGCCAGCAGGGACACGCCGAACACCGGGGAGCTGTTTTTT.

CDR3 in DNA: TGTGCCAGCTCACCGGGACAGGAAGGCTGGTATGGCTACACCTTC. Protein sequence: CASSPGQEGWYGYTF. The chain carries TRBV18 and TRBJ1-2; 8 positions agree with TRBD1. In germline, CDR1 is KGHSH, CDR2 LQKENI. J was trimmed by 5 bases and V by 3 bases; bases with no gene match: 8. The CDR3 is 15 residues long.

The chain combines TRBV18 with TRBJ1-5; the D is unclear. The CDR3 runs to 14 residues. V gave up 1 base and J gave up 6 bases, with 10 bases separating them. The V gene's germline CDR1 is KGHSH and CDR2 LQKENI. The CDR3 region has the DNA TGTGCCAGCTCACCACGGAGGGCTGGTCAGCCCCAGCATTTT. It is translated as CASSPRRAGQPQHF.

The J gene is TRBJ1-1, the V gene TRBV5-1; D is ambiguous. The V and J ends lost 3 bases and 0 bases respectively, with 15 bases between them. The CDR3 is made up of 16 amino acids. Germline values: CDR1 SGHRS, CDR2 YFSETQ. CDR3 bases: TGCGCCAGCAGCTCCGAAGATCGGAGACTGAACACTGAAGCTTTCTTT. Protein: CASSSEDRRLNTEAFF.

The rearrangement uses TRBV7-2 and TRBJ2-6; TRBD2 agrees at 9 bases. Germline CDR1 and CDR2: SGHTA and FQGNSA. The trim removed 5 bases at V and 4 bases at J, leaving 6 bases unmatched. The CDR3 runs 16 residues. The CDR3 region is CASSRGGGAGANVLTF. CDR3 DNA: TGTGCCAGCAGCCGCGGGGGGGGAGCCGGGGCCAACGTCCTGACTTTC.

The CDR3: CASSRGLAEETQYF. The CDR3 DNA reads as TGCGCCAGCAGCCGGGGACTAGCGGAAGAGACCCAGTACTTC. The chain joins TRBV5-1 to TRBJ2-5; 11 positions agree with TRBD2. The junction had 2 bases not matched to a gene; V was cut back by 4 bases and J by 3 bases. Germline V gene lookup returns CDR1 SGHRS and CDR2 YFSETQ. This CDR3 is built from 14 residues.